This T cell receptor (beta chain) was captured by sequencing in a study of T cell repertoires in cytomegalovirus infection. In the study overall: Through public TCR beta signatures, both CMV infection and matching HLA type were indicated.

With 4 bases removed from V and 2 bases from J, the gap between germline ends came to 11 bases. The germline V gene has CDR1 SEHNR and CDR2 FQNEAQ (reference sequence). The CDR3 spans 14 residues. TCRdb reprocessed the reads with MiXCR, giving one entry per CDR3 protein. The data contain around 77,000 distinct CDR3 sequences, roughly 20% of them singletons. In its sample, this clonotype was seen a few times. Its antigen is still unknown. This TCR was sampled from a human donor in good health (CMV status not recorded). Some clones in this sample may be carry-over from other donors' samples. The rearrangement uses TRBV7-9 and TRBJ2-5, with a tentative D call TRBD1 (6 bases). Sequences were derived from CD8+ T cells from cultured PBMCs, sampled from culture after CMV antigen stimulation. The DNA of the CDR3 is TGTGCCAGCAGCTCATGGACAGATCAAGAGACCCAGTACTTC. It translates to CASSSWTDQETQYF.